This T cell receptor (beta chain) was profiled in a study of Graves' ophthalmopathy and Graves' hyperthyroidism. Germline V gives CDR1 DFQATT, CDR2 SNEGSKA (reference sequence). The length of the CDR3 is 13 residues. The V end lost 1 base, the J end lost 6 bases, and 7 bases lay between the germline ends. The study amplified TCR beta CDR3 regions using RNA transcripts. Second-round multiplex PCR followed a first-round RT-PCR using HTBI primers. TCRdb re-derived calls from the multiplex PCR reads in MiXCR, one entry per CDR3 protein. Counted here are about 740,000 distinct CDR3 sequences, around 40% occurring once; the ten biggest clones make up roughly 45%. Active ophthalmopathy (CAS at least 3, NOSPECS at least 4), lasting under 3 months. This clonotype came up many times.

What was sequenced was peripheral blood. This TCR came from an adult man with Graves' ophthalmopathy. This chain connects TRBV20-1 to TRBJ1-6; D gene unclear. In DNA, the CDR3 is TGCAGTGCTAGAGTCAGGACTAATTCACCCCTCCACTTT. Protein sequence: CSARVRTNSPLHF.